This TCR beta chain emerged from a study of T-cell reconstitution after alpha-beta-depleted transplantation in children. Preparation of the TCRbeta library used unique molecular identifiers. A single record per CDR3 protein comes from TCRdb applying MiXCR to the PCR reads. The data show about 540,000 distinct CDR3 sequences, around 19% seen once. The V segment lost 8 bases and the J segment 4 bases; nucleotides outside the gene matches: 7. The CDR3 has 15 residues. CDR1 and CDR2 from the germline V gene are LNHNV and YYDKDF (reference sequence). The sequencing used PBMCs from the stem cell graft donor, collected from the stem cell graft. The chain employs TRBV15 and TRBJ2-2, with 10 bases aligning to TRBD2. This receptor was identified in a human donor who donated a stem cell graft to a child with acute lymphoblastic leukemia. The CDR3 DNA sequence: TGTGCCACCCAAAGCCTAGCGGGAGCCACCGGGGAGCTGTTTTTT. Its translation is CATQSLAGATGELFF.